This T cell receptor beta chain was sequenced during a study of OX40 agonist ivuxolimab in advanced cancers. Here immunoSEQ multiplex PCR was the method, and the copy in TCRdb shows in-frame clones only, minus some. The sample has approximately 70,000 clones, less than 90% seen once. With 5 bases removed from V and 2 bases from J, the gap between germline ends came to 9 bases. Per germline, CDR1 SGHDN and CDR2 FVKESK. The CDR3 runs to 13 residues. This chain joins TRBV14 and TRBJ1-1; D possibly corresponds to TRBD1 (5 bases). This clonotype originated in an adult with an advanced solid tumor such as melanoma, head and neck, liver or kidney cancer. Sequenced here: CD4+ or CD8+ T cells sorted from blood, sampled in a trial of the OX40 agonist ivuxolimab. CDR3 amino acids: CASSRDGNTEAFF. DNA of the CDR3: TGTGCCAGCAGCAGGGACGGAAACACTGAAGCTTTCTTT.